This TCR beta chain was documented in a study of blood T cell repertoires in COVID-19. In the study overall: The origin of the acute and convalescent COVID-19 samples was the United States, Italy and Spain. Sample material is recorded as cDNA or gDNA derived from T cells, B-cell-depleted T cells, or PBMCs.

Authors' methods: Nucleated cell number was recorded as an estimate derived from reference gene primer amplification. Some clones are missing from TCRdb's copy, which holds only in-frame ones; the method was immunoSEQ multiplex PCR. The V and J calls and clone size were taken over from that table, and D and trimming were inferred from the DNA. The sample yields roughly 250,000 clones, about 89% seen once. CDR3 length equals 15 residues. Trimming took 3 bases from V and 4 from J, leaving 15 bases between them. Germline values: CDR1 MNHEY, CDR2 SMNVEV (reference sequence). The chain carries TRBV27 and TRBJ1-2; a possible D gene is TRBD1 (5 bases). The TCR comes from a man aged 35-49 years who had recovered from COVID-19. The sequencing sample was made of peripheral blood. The CDR3 nucleotides read TGTGCCAGCAGTTTTCGGGGGGAACAACGCTATGGCTACACCTTC. This codes for CASSFRGEQRYGYTF.